The text below deals with one TCR beta chain. Its target is unknown. This specimen comes from a study of cytomegalovirus exposure and HLA in healthy donors. 60 Vbeta and 13 Jbeta primers were used in PCR. Here immunoSEQ multiplex PCR was the method, and the copy in TCRdb shows in-frame clones only, minus some. The data hold some 130,000 clones, with over 65% observed a single time. Whole-study results and caveats: The authors assumed roughly uniform sequencing depth across donors for presence/absence analyses. DRB1 showed the most TCR associations and HLA-C the fewest in a later analysis, as rates varied by HLA locus. The later analysis indicated that the majority of CMV-associated TCR beta chains appeared HLA-restricted.

The CDR3 length is 14 residues. V dropped 4 bases and J dropped 7; count of bases not matched to a gene: 7. The germline V gene has CDR1 MNHNY and CDR2 SVGAGI (reference sequence). Sequencing was performed on PBMCs. The gene calls are TRBV6-6 and TRBJ2-7, with TRBD2 identical over 10 bases. This TCR derives from a female donor in good health and CMV-seropositive. CDR3 nucleotides: TGTGCCAGCAGTTTCCCCGGGACTAGCGTTGAGCAGTACTTC. Protein sequence: CASSFPGTSVEQYF.